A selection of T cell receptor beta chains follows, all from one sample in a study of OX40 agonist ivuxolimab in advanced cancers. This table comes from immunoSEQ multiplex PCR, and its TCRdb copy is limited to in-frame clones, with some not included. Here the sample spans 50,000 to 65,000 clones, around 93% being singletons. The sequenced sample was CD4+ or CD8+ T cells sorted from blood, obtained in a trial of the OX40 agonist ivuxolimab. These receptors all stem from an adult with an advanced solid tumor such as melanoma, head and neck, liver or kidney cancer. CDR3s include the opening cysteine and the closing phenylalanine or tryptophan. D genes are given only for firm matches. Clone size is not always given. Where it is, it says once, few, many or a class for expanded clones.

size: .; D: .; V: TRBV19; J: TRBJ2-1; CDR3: CASTGAGHNEQFF; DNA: TGTGCCAGTACGGGAGCTGGACACAATGAGCAGTTCTTC
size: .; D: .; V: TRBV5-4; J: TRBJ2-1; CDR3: CASSPLGHNEQFF; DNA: TGTGCCAGCAGCCCGCTCGGACACAATGAGCAGTTCTTC
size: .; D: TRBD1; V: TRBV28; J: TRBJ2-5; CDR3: CASSLSWDRYF; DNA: TGTGCCAGCAGTTTAAGTTGGGACAGGTACTTC
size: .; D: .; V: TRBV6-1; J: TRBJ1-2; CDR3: CASSEWGAGDNYGYTF; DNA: TGTGCCAGCAGTGAATGGGGGGCTGGAGATAACTATGGCTACACCTTC
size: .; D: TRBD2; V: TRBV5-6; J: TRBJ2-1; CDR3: CASSLLAGGRSYNEQFF; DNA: TGTGCCAGCAGCTTGTTAGCGGGGGGCCGATCCTACAATGAGCAGTTCTTC
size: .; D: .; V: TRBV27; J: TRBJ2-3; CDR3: CASSPRTDTQYF; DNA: TGTGCCAGCAGTCCCCGGACCGATACGCAGTATTTT
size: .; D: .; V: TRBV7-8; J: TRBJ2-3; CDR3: CASNIEDYDRADTQYF; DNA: TGTGCCAGCAATATTGAGGACTATGATAGGGCAGATACGCAGTATTTT
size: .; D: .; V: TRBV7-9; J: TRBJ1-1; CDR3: CASSLAYSPVTEASF; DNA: TGTGCCAGCAGCTTAGCTTACAGTCCTGTCACTGAAGCTTCCTTT
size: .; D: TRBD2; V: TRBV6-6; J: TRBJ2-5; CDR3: CASSLWTSGERETQYF; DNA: TGTGCCAGCAGTCTCTGGACTAGCGGGGAGCGAGAGACCCAGTACTTC
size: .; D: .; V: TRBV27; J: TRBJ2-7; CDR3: CASSYPSYEQYF; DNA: TGTGCCAGCAGCTACCCCTCCTACGAGCAGTACTTC
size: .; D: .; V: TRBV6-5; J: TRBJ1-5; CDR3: CASKSRGPNQPQHF; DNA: TGTGCCAGCAAATCGAGGGGACCCAATCAGCCCCAGCATTTT
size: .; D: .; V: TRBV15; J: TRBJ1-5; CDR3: CATSGNREYGNQPQHF; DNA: TGTGCCACCAGCGGAAACAGGGAGTACGGCAATCAGCCCCAGCATTTT
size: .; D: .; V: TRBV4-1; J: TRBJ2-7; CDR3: CASSLTGAHRLEQYF; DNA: TGCGCCAGCAGCCTGACCGGGGCGCATCGCTTAGAGCAGTACTTC
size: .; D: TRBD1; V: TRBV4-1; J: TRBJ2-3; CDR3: CASSPQGAGTQYF; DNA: TGCGCCAGCAGCCCCCAGGGGGCAGGTACGCAGTATTTT
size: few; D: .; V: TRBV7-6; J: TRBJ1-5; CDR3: CASSSADNQPQHF; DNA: TGTGCCAGCAGCTCGGCAGACAATCAGCCCCAGCATTTT